This T cell receptor beta chain derives from a study of Ad26.COV2.S vaccination and SARS-CoV-2 variants. Generated by immunoSEQ multiplex PCR, the TCRdb table keeps only in-frame clones and is missing some. The table lists under 550,000 clones, 80% to 95% of them singletons. Treatment: roughly 19 received Ad26.COV2.S at low or high dose, single or two shots; 5 received placebo; per-sample allocation not given. The investigators took samples on day 63 after the first vaccine or placebo injection. Germline V gives CDR1 MDHEN, CDR2 SYDVKM. The CDR3 runs to 15 residues. V lost 6 bases, J lost 2 bases, and 17 bases lay in between.

V is TRBV28 and J is TRBJ2-7; D uncertain. Sequenced here: peripheral blood, sampled in a trial of Ad26.COV2.S vaccine versus placebo. The TCR was taken from a person aged 18-60 years who received the Ad26.COV2.S COVID-19 vaccine or a placebo. CDR3 coding DNA: TGTGCCAGCAGCCCACCTGTTAGGTCCCCCTACGAGCAGTACTTC. Translating it yields CASSPPVRSPYEQYF.